The 23 T cell receptor beta chains below were found in one sample sequenced in a study of blood T cell repertoires in COVID-19. Measured with immunoSEQ multiplex PCR; TCRdb has only the in-frame clones, and not every one. The sample contains roughly 250,000 clones, around 90% of which appear only once. Sample: PBMCs or T cells enriched from blood (not recorded which). These TCRs come from a woman younger than 35 who had recovered from COVID-19.

The chain is built from TRBV5-1 and TRBJ1-2; D may be TRBD1 (6 bases). The germline V and J ends were trimmed by 3 bases and 8 bases, with 17 bases remaining between them. There are 14 residues in the CDR3. CDR1 and CDR2 (germline): SGHRS, YFSETQ. This CDR3 reads CASSWAAGGEGYTF. CDR3 nucleotide sequence: TGCGCCAGCAGCTGGGCCGCGGGGGGCGAGGGCTACACCTTC.

The V and J genes are TRBV19 and TRBJ1-5; no clear D gene. CDR3 length: 15 amino acids. V gave up 5 bases and J gave up 4 bases, with 15 bases separating them. Per the germline V gene, CDR1 is LNHDA and CDR2 is SQIVND (reference sequence). The CDR3 reads CASSLRVLLNQPQHF. For the CDR3, the DNA is TGTGCCAGTAGTCTTCGGGTCCTCCTAAATCAGCCCCAGCATTTT.

The chain is built from TRBV10-3 and TRBJ2-5; 8 bases map to TRBD1. Germline V gene sequence: CDR1 ENHRY, CDR2 SYGVKD. The V and J ends lost 6 bases and 5 bases, in that order; junction bases with no gene match: 5. The CDR3 is 13 amino acids. For the CDR3, the DNA is TGTGCCATCAGGAAGCAGGGGGCTGAGACCCAGTACTTC. Its translation is CAIRKQGAETQYF.

The V and J genes are TRBV7-9 and TRBJ1-1; D not certain. CDR3 length equals 14 residues. V was trimmed by 6 bases and J by 0 bases, leaving 11 bases between them. Germline CDR1 reads SEHNR; CDR2 reads FQNEAQ (reference sequence). CDR3 protein: CASRLDGVNTEAFF. CDR3 bases: TGTGCCAGCAGACTGGACGGGGTGAACACTGAAGCTTTCTTT.

The chain carries TRBV3-1 (or the pseudogene TRBV3-2) and TRBJ2-7; D is unclear. The CDR3 contains 13 residues. V gave up 3 bases and J gave up 7 bases, with 13 bases separating them. Germline-derived CDR1 and CDR2 are LGHDT and YNNKEL (reference sequence). CDR3 region: CASSQLARREQYF. The CDR3 region has the DNA TGTGCCAGCAGCCAGTTGGCGCGGCGAGAGCAGTACTTC.

The V gene is TRBV28, the J gene TRBJ2-7; TRBD1 is a possible D gene (6 bases). This CDR3 spans 18 amino acids. The V gene's germline CDR1 is MDHEN and CDR2 SYDVKM. V dropped 9 bases and J dropped 4 bases, with 31 bases sitting between them. The CDR3 loop is CARRAPPRTEKFGYEQYF. CDR3 DNA: TGTGCCAGGAGGGCTCCGCCCCGGACAGAAAAATTCGGGTACGAGCAGTACTTC.

About this clone: Other DNA sequences in the sample encode the same CDR3. V usage is TRBV9 and J usage is TRBJ1-2; the D gene is possibly TRBD1 (5 bases). Germline V gene sequence: CDR1 SGDLS, CDR2 YYNGEE. V was clipped by 4 bases and J by 5 bases, with 9 bases between them. CDR3 length: 12 residues. The CDR3 DNA reads as TGTGCCAGCAGCCAAGGGGTATATGGCTACACCTTC. This codes for CASSQGVYGYTF.

This sequence joins TRBV4-3 and TRBJ1-1; a possible D gene is TRBD1 (6 bases). Germline CDR1 is LGHNA and CDR2 is YSLEER. CDR3 size: 16 residues. Trimming shortened V by 2 bases and J by 5 bases, and 18 bases separated the two germline ends. The CDR3 region is CASSQSGRGARTEAFF. In DNA, the CDR3 is TGCGCCAGCAGCCAATCAGGGCGGGGGGCTCGTACTGAAGCTTTCTTT.

The chain employs TRBV29-1 and TRBJ1-1, with D perhaps TRBD1 (6 bases). Trimming took 2 bases from V and 8 from J, leaving 12 bases between them. The CDR3 is 12 residues long. The germline V gene encodes CDR1 SQVTM and CDR2 ANQGSEA. The CDR3 nucleotides read TGCAGCGTTGAACGGGGGGGGCAGGAAGCTTTCTTT. Protein sequence: CSVERGGQEAFF.

J is TRBJ1-1 and V is TRBV5-4, with D unclear. With 2 bases removed from V and 4 bases from J, the gap between germline ends came to 9 bases. This CDR3 contains 13 residues. Germline assignment: CDR1 SGHNT and CDR2 YYREEE (reference sequence). The CDR3 nucleotides read TGTGCCAGCAGCTTAGGAGGGAGCACTGAAGCTTTCTTT. It translates to CASSLGGSTEAFF.

This chain uses TRBV11-3 with TRBJ1-4, with D unresolved. CDR3 length equals 18 residues. V was cut by 4 bases and J by 1 base, with 19 bases left in between. Germline loops: CDR1 SGHNT, CDR2 YENEEA. The chain's CDR3 is CASSSSHSEHITNEKLFF. CDR3 sequence (DNA): TGTGCCAGCAGCTCGAGTCATTCGGAGCATATAACTAATGAAAAACTGTTTTTT.

V is TRBV6-2 or TRBV6-3 and J is TRBJ2-5, with D uncertain. Germline V gives CDR1 MNHEY, CDR2 SVGEGT. The V and J ends lost 5 bases and 5 bases respectively, with 12 bases between them. The CDR3 consists of 13 residues. The CDR3 sequence: CASSLPPSETQYF. CDR3 nucleotide sequence: TGTGCCAGCAGTCTCCCTCCCTCGGAGACCCAGTACTTC.

This chain uses TRBV6-4 with TRBJ2-1, with 7 positions matching TRBD2. With V trimmed by 3 bases and J by 7 bases, 12 bases remained unmatched. The CDR3 sequence is 16 residues long. Germline V gene lookup returns CDR1 MRHNA and CDR2 SNTAGT. The CDR3 loop reads CASSDSGEGHGNEQFF. The CDR3 DNA reads as TGTGCCAGCAGTGATTCGGGGGAGGGCCATGGGAATGAGCAGTTCTTC.

The rearrangement links TRBV6-5 to TRBJ1-2; D may be TRBD1 (5 bases). Germline V gene sequence: CDR1 MNHEY, CDR2 SVGAGI. The CDR3 length is 16 residues. Trimming cost V 4 bases and J 3 bases, with 18 bases left between them. The CDR3 DNA reads TGTGCCAGCAGTTCCGGCAGTTTCGGGGGAGACTATGGCTACACCTTC. Amino acids: CASSSGSFGGDYGYTF.

In this sample, this clone turned up many times. The chain has TRBV2 and TRBJ2-7, with 10 bases fitting TRBD2. In germline, CDR1 is SNHLY, CDR2 FYNNEI. The V segment lost 5 bases and the J segment 6 bases; nucleotides outside the gene matches: 7. The CDR3 contains 14 residues. In nucleotides, the CDR3 is TGTGCCAGCAGTCCCGGGACTAGCGTGGGCGAGCAGTACTTC. Amino acids: CASSPGTSVGEQYF.

The chain carries TRBV12-5 and TRBJ2-5, with TRBD2 matching 7 bases. This CDR3 is 18 amino acids long. The germline CDR1 and CDR2 sequences are LGHNT and FRNRAP. J was trimmed by 4 bases and V by 4 bases; bases with no gene match: 18. Here the CDR3 DNA reads TGTGCTAGTGGTTCGCGTGTGGGTGCTAGCGGTTTCGCAGAGACCCAGTACTTC. Its translation is CASGSRVGASGFAETQYF. Variable domain in full (rest from reference TRBV12-5 and TRBJ2-5): DARVTQTPRHKVTEMGQEVTMRCQPILGHNTVFWYRQTMMQGLELLAYFRNRAPLDDSGMPKDRFSAEMPDATLATLKIQPSEPRDSAVYFCASGSRVGASGFAETQYFGPGTRLLVL.

The chain has TRBV5-4 and TRBJ2-3; 7 positions agree with TRBD1. The CDR3 length is 14 residues. J lost 3 bases, V lost 2 bases, and 3 bases had no gene match. Per germline, CDR1 SGHNT and CDR2 YYREEE (reference sequence). Here the CDR3 reads CASSFLQGTDTQYF. CDR3 in DNA: TGTGCCAGCAGCTTCCTACAGGGGACAGATACGCAGTATTTT.

The chain joins TRBV28 to TRBJ1-1; a weak D match, TRBD1 (6 bases). This CDR3 has 15 residues. V was cut by 6 bases and J by 2 bases, with 16 bases left in between. Germline-derived CDR1 and CDR2 are MDHEN and SYDVKM. As DNA, the CDR3 is TGTGCCAGCAGGAGGACAGCCACTCTAAACACTGAAGCTTTCTTT. It yields the protein CASRRTATLNTEAFF.

This rearrangement joins TRBV28 to TRBJ2-7, with 9 positions matching TRBD1. The CDR3 has 17 amino acids. CDR1 MDHEN and CDR2 SYDVKM come from the germline V gene. V was clipped by 6 bases and J by 4 bases; unmatched bases: 16. In DNA, the CDR3 is TGTGCCAGCAGCCTGAAGAGACCGGGACAGGGAAAGTACGAGCAGTACTTC. Translating it yields CASSLKRPGQGKYEQYF.

The rearrangement links TRBV4-2 to TRBJ2-7; 7 positions match TRBD2. Germline V CDR1 and CDR2: LGHNA, YNFKEQ. This CDR3 comprises 15 residues. J gave up 2 bases and V 0 bases, and 4 bases lay outside the gene matches. CDR3 protein: CASSQEGGRAYEQYF. In DNA form, the CDR3 reads TGTGCCAGCAGCCAAGAAGGCGGGAGAGCCTACGAGCAGTACTTC.

The chain recombines TRBV24-1 with TRBJ2-6; the D is unclear. The CDR3 contains 15 residues. V was clipped by 6 bases and J by 2 bases, with 10 bases between them. CDR1 is KGHDR and CDR2 is SFDVKD in the germline V gene. The CDR3 DNA reads TGTGCCACCAGTCCCCACGAGCCTGGGGCCAACGTCCTGACTTTC. Amino acids: CATSPHEPGANVLTF.

The chain links TRBV7-9 to TRBJ2-1, with 7 bases that match TRBD2. Trimming at V came to 4 bases and at J to 3 bases, leaving 12 bases not matched to a gene. The CDR3 has 17 residues. The germline gives CDR1 SEHNR, CDR2 FQNEAQ (reference sequence). CDR3 region: CASSSEGRDYFYNEQFF. CDR3 sequence (DNA): TGTGCCAGCAGCTCAGAAGGCCGGGACTACTTCTACAATGAGCAGTTCTTC.

This sequence joins TRBV7-6 and TRBJ2-1; the match to TRBD1 covers 9 bases. Germline CDR1 is SGHVS and CDR2 is FNYEAQ. J lost 8 bases, V lost 1 base, and 6 bases had no gene match. CDR3 length: 15 residues. The CDR3 spells CASSLGQGGQYEQFF. For the CDR3, the DNA is TGTGCCAGCAGCTTAGGACAGGGGGGGCAATATGAGCAGTTCTTC.